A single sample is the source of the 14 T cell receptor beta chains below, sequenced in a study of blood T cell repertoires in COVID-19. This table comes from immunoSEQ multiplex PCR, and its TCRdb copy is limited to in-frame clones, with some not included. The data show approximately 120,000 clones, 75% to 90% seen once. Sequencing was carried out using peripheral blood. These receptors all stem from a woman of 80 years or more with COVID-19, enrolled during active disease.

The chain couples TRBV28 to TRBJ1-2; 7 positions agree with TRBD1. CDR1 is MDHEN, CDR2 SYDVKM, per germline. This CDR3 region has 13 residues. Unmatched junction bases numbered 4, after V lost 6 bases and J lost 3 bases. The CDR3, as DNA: TGTGCCAGCAGCTCCGGGACAGACTATGGCTACACCTTC. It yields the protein CASSSGTDYGYTF.

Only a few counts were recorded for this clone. CDR3 amino acids: CASSLSPGQGLSYEQYF. CDR3 bases: TGTGCCAGCAGTTTATCCCCCGGACAGGGCTTATCCTACGAGCAGTACTTC. V is TRBV28 and J is TRBJ2-7, with 8 bases that match TRBD1. Germline V gene sequence: CDR1 MDHEN, CDR2 SYDVKM. There are 17 residues in the CDR3. V lost 1 base to trimming and J lost 1 base; unmatched junction nucleotides: 9.

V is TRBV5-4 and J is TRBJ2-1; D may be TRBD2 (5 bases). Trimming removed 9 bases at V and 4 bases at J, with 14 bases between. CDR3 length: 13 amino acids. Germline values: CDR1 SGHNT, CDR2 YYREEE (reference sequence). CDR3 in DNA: TGTGCCATGCGAAGCTCGGGGTACAATGAGCAGTTCTTC. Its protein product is CAMRSSGYNEQFF.

This chain's CDR3 is CASTMTGRGTGELFF. CDR3 sequence (DNA): TGTGCCAGCACCATGACAGGCCGGGGCACCGGGGAGCTGTTTTTT. This chain joins TRBV28 and TRBJ2-2, with TRBD1 as a possible D gene (6 bases). The CDR3 runs 15 residues. V was shortened by 7 bases and J by 4 bases, with 16 bases between the two germline ends. Germline V lookup: CDR1 MDHEN, CDR2 SYDVKM.

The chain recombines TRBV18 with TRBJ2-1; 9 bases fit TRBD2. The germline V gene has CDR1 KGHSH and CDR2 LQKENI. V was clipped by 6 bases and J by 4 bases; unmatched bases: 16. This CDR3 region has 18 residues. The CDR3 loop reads CASSPPLLQREVYNEQFF. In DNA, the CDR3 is TGTGCCAGCTCTCCGCCCCTTCTGCAGCGGGAGGTTTACAATGAGCAGTTCTTC.

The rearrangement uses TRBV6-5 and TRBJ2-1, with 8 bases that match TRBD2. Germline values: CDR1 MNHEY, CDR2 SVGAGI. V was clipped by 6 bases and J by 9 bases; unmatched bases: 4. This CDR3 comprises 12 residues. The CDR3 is CASRRRGGEQFF. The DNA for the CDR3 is TGTGCCAGCAGACGTCGGGGGGGTGAGCAGTTCTTC.

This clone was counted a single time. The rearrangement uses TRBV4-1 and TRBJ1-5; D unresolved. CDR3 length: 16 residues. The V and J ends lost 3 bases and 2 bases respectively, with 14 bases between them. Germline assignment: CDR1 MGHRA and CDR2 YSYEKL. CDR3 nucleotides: TGCGCCAGCAGCCATCATCCGACAATAGGCAATCAGCCCCAGCATTTT. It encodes CASSHHPTIGNQPQHF.

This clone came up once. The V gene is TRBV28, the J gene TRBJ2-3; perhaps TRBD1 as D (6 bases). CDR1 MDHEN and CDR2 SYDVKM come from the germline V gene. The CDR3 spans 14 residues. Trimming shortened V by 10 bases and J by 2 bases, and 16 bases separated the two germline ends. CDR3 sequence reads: CATGGGGITDTQYF. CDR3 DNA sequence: TGTGCCACAGGTGGGGGCGGAATCACAGATACGCAGTATTTT.

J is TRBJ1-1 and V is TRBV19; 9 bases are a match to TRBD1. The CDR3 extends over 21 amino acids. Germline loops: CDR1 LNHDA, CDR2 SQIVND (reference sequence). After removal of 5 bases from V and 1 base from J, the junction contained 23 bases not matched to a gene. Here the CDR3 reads CASSARPPFSGNRGQNTEAFF. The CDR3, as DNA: TGTGCCAGTAGTGCTAGACCACCTTTTTCCGGGAACAGGGGGCAGAACACTGAAGCTTTCTTT.

The CDR3 sequence is CASSYSRDRVFSYEQYF. In DNA form, the CDR3 reads TGTGCCAGCAGTTACTCGCGGGACAGGGTTTTCTCCTACGAGCAGTACTTC. The V call is TRBV6-2 or TRBV6-3, the J call TRBJ2-7; 9 bases are a match to TRBD1. With V trimmed by 0 bases and J by 0 bases, 6 bases remained unmatched. The CDR3 extends over 17 amino acids. From germline, CDR1 is MNHEY and CDR2 SVGEGT.

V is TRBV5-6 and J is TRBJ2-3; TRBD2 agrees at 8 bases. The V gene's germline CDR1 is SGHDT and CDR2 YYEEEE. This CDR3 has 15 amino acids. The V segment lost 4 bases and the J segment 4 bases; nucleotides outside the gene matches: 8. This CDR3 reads CASSHLSGNADTQYF. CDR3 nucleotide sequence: TGTGCCAGCAGCCATCTTAGCGGGAACGCAGATACGCAGTATTTT.

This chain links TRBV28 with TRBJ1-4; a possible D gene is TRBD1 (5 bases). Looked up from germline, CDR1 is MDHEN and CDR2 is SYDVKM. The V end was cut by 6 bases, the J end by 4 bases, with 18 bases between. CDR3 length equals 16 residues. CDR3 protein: CASSLGRAGYNEKLFF. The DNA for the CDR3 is TGTGCCAGCAGCCTCGGCAGGGCGGGGTATAATGAAAAACTGTTTTTT.

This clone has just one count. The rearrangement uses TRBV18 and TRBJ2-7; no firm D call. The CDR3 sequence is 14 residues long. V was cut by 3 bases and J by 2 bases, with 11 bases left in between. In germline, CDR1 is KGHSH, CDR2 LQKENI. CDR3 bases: TGTGCCAGCTCACCGATGCGTACTACCTACGAGCAGTACTTC. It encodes CASSPMRTTYEQYF.

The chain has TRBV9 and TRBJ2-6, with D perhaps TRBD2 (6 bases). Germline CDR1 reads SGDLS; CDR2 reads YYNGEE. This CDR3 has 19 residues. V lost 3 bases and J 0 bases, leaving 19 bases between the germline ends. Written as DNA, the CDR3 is TGTGCCAGCAGCGGGCGGACTACACTCGAGAGCTCTGGGGCCAACGTCCTGACTTTC. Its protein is CASSGRTTLESSGANVLTF.